This T cell receptor beta chain was identified during a study of blood T cell repertoires in COVID-19. Study at large: T cells, B-cell-depleted T cells, or PBMCs supplied cDNA or gDNA.

Produced via immunoSEQ multiplex PCR; TCRdb's table is partial and in-frame only. Seen here are about 220,000 clones, around 84% observed once, and the top ten hold 9.5% to 15%. This clone was counted only a few times. Trimming removed 1 base at V and 1 base at J, with 11 bases between. The germline V gene encodes CDR1 SGHRS and CDR2 YFSETQ. The CDR3 length is 16 residues. The V call is TRBV5-1, the J call TRBJ2-2; possible D gene TRBD2, 5 bases. Input material: peripheral blood. This receptor was obtained from a human donor in a cohort sampled during active COVID-19. Written as DNA, the CDR3 is TGCGCCAGCAGCTTGTGGCAAGCGGTGAACACCGGGGAGCTGTTTTTT. Protein product: CASSLWQAVNTGELFF.